Below are 3 T cell receptor beta chains sequenced from a single sample in a study of blood T cells in healthy people across ages. The authors ran a second PCR of about 6 to 11 cycles using a sample-barcoded 5' primer and a J-beta primer mix. MiXCR was run by TCRdb on the 5' RACE reads, yielding one entry per CDR3 protein. The sample has nearly 800,000 distinct CDR3 sequences; around a quarter are singletons. The sample was also reused in another study, on T cells of mothers and their children.

Sample: blood. The receptors here all came from a boy younger than 18 in good health.

This clonotype showed up many times. This sequence joins TRBV28 and TRBJ2-1; 8 nucleotides match TRBD2. CDR1 and CDR2 (germline): MDHEN, SYDVKM. Trimming cost V 5 bases and J 6 bases; bases outside gene matches: 3. The CDR3 totals 13 residues. The DNA for the CDR3 is TGTGCCAGCAGTCCGGGACTAGTCAATGAGCAGTTCTTC. Amino acids: CASSPGLVNEQFF. The full variable domain, completed using reference TRBV28 and TRBJ2-1, is DVKVTQSSRYLVKRTGEKVFLECVQDMDHENMFWYRQDPGLGLRLIYFSYDVKMKEKGDIPEGYSVSREKKERFSLILESASTNQTSMYLCASSPGLVNEQFFGPGTRLTVL.

V usage is TRBV6-5 and J usage is TRBJ2-7; D may be TRBD1 (6 bases). Trimming removed 6 bases at V and 0 bases at J, with 9 bases between. The CDR3 consists of 13 residues. The germline V gene has CDR1 MNHEY and CDR2 SVGAGI. CDR3 DNA sequence: TGTGCCAGCAGAGGACAGCCCTCCTACGAGCAGTACTTC. This translates into CASRGQPSYEQYF.

This clonotype has a count of ten or more. One junction end disagrees with the germline gene, perhaps due to a read error. This rearrangement joins TRBV7-2 to TRBJ1-4; TRBD1 is a possible D gene (5 bases). The CDR3 contains 18 residues. CDR1 is SGHTA, CDR2 FQGNSA, per germline. As DNA, the CDR3 is TGCGCCAGCAGCCTAACGGGGCGAGGGGCGAGCCTTAATGAAAAACTGTTTTTT. Its translation is CASSLTGRGASLNEKLFF.